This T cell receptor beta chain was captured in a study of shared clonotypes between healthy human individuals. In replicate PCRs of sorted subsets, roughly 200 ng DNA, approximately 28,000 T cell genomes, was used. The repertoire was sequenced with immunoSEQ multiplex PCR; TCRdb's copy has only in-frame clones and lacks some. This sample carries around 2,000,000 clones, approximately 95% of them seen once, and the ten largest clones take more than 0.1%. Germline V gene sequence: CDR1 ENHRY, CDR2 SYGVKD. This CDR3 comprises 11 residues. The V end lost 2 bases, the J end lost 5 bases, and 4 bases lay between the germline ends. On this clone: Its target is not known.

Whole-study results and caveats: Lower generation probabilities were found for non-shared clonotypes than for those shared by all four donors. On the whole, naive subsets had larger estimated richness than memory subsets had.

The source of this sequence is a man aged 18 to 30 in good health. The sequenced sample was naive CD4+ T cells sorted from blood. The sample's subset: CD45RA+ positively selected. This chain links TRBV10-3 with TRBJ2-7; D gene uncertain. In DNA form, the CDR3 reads TGTGCCATCAGTGAGAGGGACGAGCAGTACTTC. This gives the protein CAISERDEQYF.